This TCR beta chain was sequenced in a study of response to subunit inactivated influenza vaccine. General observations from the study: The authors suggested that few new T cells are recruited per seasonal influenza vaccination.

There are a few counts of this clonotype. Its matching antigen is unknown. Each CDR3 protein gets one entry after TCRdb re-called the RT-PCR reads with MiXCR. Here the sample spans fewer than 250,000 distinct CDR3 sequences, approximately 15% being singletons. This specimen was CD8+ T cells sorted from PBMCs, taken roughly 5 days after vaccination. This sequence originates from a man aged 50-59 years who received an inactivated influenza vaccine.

For the CDR3, the DNA is TGCGCCAGCAGCCAAGATCGTACTTTTCGGGAGACCCAGTACTTC. Amino acid sequence: CASSQDRTFRETQYF. This chain links TRBV4-3 with TRBJ2-5; no clear D gene. Trimming stripped 0 bases from V and 5 bases from J, with 13 bases between. Germline CDR1 is LGHNA and CDR2 is YSLEER. This CDR3 is built from 15 residues.